This TCR beta chain emerged from a study of T cells expressing NK-cell markers. Study-level background: Among eight sequenced donors, seven carried HCMV seropositivity while one was seronegative.

TCRdb reanalyzed the 5' RACE reads, giving one entry per CDR3 protein sequence and no DNA. The listing contains about 460,000 distinct CDR3 sequences. Study observations and caveats: HCMV specificity of the expanded NKG2C+ T cell clones was not established.

Note on this clonotype: The antigen remains unidentified.

Input material: blood T cells: a sorted CD56 or NKG2C T cell subset, CD4+ or CD8+ T cells, or bulk PBMC T cells (not recorded which). The clonotype was recovered from a woman in her forties or fifties in good health.

CDR3 loop: CASSLRAGPIYEQYF. This chain links TRBV5-1 with TRBJ2-7; TCRdb's D call of TRBD1 is untestable without DNA. The CDR3 length is 15 residues. CDR1 is SGHRS, CDR2 YFSETQ, per germline.